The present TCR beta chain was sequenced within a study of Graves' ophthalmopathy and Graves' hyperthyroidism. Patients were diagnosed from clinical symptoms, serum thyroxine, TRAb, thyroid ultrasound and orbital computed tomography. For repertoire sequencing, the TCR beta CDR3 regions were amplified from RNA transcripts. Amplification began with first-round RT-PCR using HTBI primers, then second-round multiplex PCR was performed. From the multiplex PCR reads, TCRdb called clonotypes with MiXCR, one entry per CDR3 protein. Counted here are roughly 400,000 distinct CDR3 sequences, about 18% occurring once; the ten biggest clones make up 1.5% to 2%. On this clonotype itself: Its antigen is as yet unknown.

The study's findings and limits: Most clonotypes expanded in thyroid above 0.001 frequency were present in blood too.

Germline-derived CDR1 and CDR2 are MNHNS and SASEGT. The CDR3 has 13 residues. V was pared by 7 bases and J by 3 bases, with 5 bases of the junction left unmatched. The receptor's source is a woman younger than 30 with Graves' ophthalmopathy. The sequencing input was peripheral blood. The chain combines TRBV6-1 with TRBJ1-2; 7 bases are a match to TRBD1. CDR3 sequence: CASKRTGYYGYTF. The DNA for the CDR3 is TGTGCCAGCAAAAGGACAGGCTACTATGGCTACACCTTC.